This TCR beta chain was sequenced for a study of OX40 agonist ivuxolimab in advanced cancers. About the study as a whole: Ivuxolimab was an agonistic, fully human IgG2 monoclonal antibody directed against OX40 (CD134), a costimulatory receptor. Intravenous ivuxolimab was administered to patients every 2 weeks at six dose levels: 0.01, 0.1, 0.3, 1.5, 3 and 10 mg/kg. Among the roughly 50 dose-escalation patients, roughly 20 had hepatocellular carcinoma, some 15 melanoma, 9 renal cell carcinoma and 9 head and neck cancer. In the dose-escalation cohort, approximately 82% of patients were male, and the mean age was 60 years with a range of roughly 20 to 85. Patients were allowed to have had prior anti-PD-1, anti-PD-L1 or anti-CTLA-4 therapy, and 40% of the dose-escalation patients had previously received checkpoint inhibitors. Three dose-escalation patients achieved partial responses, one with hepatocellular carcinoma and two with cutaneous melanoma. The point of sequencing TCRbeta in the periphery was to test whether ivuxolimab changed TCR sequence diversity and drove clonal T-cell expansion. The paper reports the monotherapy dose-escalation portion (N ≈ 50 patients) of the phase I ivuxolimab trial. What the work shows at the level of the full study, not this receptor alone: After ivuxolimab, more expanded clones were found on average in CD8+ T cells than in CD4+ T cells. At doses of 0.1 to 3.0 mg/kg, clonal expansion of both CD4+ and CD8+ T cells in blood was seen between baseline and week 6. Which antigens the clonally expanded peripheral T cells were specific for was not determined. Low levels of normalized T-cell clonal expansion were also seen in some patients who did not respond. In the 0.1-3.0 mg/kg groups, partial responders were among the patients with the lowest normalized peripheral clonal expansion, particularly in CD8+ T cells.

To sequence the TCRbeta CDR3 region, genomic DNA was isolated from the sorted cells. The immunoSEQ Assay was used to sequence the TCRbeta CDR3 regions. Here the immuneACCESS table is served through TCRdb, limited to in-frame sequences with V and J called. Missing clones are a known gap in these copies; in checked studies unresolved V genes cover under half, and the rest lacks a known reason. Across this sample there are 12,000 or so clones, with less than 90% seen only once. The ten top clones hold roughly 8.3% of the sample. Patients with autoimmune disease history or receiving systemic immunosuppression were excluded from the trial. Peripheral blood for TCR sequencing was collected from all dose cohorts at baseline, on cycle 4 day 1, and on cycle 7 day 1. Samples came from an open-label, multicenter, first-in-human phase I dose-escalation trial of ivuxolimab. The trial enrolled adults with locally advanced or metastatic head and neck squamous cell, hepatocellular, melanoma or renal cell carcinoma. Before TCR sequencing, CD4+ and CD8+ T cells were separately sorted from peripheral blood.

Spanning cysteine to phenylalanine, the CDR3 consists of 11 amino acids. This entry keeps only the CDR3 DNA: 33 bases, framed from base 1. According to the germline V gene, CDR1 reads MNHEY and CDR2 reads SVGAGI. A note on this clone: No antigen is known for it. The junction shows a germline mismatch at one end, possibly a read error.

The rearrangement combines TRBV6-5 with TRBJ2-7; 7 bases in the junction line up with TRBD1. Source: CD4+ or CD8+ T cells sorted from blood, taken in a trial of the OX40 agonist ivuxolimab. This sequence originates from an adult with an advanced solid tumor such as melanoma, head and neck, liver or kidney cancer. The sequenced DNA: TGTGCCAGCAGTCACCCGGGACAGCTCGACTTC. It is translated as CASSHPGQLDF.